These T cell receptor beta chains were read from a single sample in a study of blood T cell repertoires in COVID-19. Method: immunoSEQ multiplex PCR; TCRdb's copy keeps in-frame clones and lacks some. Counted here are 250,000 to 300,000 clones, around 86% occurring once; the ten biggest clones make up under 3%. What was sequenced was peripheral blood. The receptors were sampled from a woman aged 55-69 years with active or convalescent COVID-19. CDR3s include the opening cysteine and the closing phenylalanine or tryptophan. The D gene is left open where the match is weak. Clone size is given for some rows only: seen once, a few or many times, or a class if the clone is expanded.

TRBJ2-1,TRBD2,TRBV6-5,.,TGTGCCAGCAGTTGGCGTACAGCGGGGGGTAGTGAGCAGTTCTTC,CASSWRTAGGSEQFF
TRBJ1-3,TRBD1,TRBV5-1,.,TGCGCCAGCAGCTCCCAAACAGGGGTGAGGGGAAACACCATATATTTT,CASSSQTGVRGNTIYF
TRBJ1-4,.,TRBV19,.,TGTGCCAGTAGTATTGGAGGGGCAGCAACTAATGAAAAACTGTTTTTT,CASSIGGAATNEKLFF
TRBJ2-3,.,TRBV20-1,.,TGCAGTGCTAGTGGCGGGGCTGGGACAGATACGCAGTATTTT,CSASGGAGTDTQYF
TRBJ1-5,.,TRBV27,.,TGTGCCAGCAGTTTAGCCCAGGCTAATCAGCCCCAGCATTTT,CASSLAQANQPQHF
TRBJ2-7,TRBD2,TRBV10-2,.,TGCGCCAGCAGACCCGGACTAGCGGGGGAGCAGTACTTC,CASRPGLAGEQYF
TRBJ1-1,.,TRBV14,once,TGTGCCAGCAGCCAAGAATCCCTAGGGAGGGACATAAACACTGAAGCTTTCTTT,CASSQESLGRDINTEAFF
TRBJ1-1,.,TRBV6-1,.,TGTGCCAGCAGTATCAGAGGGACTGAAGCTTTCTTT,CASSIRGTEAFF
TRBJ1-2,TRBD1,TRBV9,.,TGTGCCAGCAGCGGTGAACAGGGGTCCTATGGCTACACCTTC,CASSGEQGSYGYTF
TRBJ1-6,TRBD1,TRBV7-3,.,TGTGCCAGCAGCTTAGGGACAGAGAATTCACCCCTCCACTTT,CASSLGTENSPLHF
TRBJ2-7,TRBD1,TRBV14,.,TGTGCCAGCAGCCGCAGGGGGTCCTCCTACGAGCAGTACTTC,CASSRRGSSYEQYF
TRBJ2-1,.,TRBV2,.,TGTGCCAGCAGTGGGGGCAGGGGTTCCTACAATGAGCAGTTCTTC,CASSGGRGSYNEQFF
TRBJ2-2,TRBD1,TRBV27,.,TGTGCCAGTAACAGGGGGCTGAACACCGGGGAGCTGTTTTTT,CASNRGLNTGELFF
TRBJ2-3,TRBD2,TRBV3-1/TRBV3-2,.,TGTGCCAGCAGCTACAATTACGGGGGGGCATCGGATACGCAGTATTTT,CASSYNYGGASDTQYF
TRBJ1-5,TRBD1,TRBV6-1,.,TGTGCCAGCAGTGAAGACAGGGGGCTCTATCAGCCCCAGCATTTT,CASSEDRGLYQPQHF
TRBJ1-5,.,TRBV7-8,.,TGTGCCAGCAGCTTAGGCAGCAGGTGGAATCAGCCCCAGCATTTT,CASSLGSRWNQPQHF
TRBJ2-7,TRBD2,TRBV11-2,.,TGTGCCAGCAGCTTACGAGCGGGGAAGGGCTACGAGCAGTACTTC,CASSLRAGKGYEQYF
TRBJ2-1,TRBD2,TRBV7-9,.,TGTGCCAGCAGCTTAACGGGTAGCGGGGGGTCCCCTTCCTACAATGAGCAGTTCTTC,CASSLTGSGGSPSYNEQFF
TRBJ2-1,TRBD2,TRBV19,.,TGTGCCAGTAGTATAGTCCTAGCGGGGGGGAGCTACAATGAGCAGTTCTTC,CASSIVLAGGSYNEQFF
TRBJ2-1,TRBD2,TRBV6-5,.,TGTGCCACCGGGAGGGGAAATGAGCAGTTCTTC,CATGRGNEQFF
TRBJ1-3,.,TRBV7-6,.,TGTGCCAGCAGCTCCCCATTCCAGTCTGGAAACACCATATATTTT,CASSSPFQSGNTIYF
TRBJ2-7,TRBD1,TRBV29-1,.,TGCAGCGTTGTGGGGGACAGGGGCTACGAGCAGTACTTC,CSVVGDRGYEQYF
TRBJ2-3,TRBD2,TRBV5-8,.,TGTGCCAGCAGCTCGGCCGGGACTAGTCACTATACGCAGTATTTT,CASSSAGTSHYTQYF
TRBJ2-7,.,TRBV7-9,once,TGTGCCAGCAGCACACTAACCTACGAGCAGTACTTC,CASSTLTYEQYF
TRBJ2-6,.,TRBV11-3,.,TGTGCCAGCAGCTTAGGTCTCGGGTCTGGGGCCAACGTCCTGACTTTC,CASSLGLGSGANVLTF
TRBJ2-2,.,TRBV11-2,.,TGTGCCAGCAGCCGCCGGGGTAACACCGGGGAGCTGTTTTTT,CASSRRGNTGELFF
TRBJ1-5,TRBD1,TRBV28,few,TGTGCCAGCACTAACCCTAACGACAGGGTTGGAGATGGCAATCAGCCCCAGCATTTT,CASTNPNDRVGDGNQPQHF
TRBJ2-3,TRBD2,TRBV9,few,TGTGCCAGCAGCGGCCCCGGCGGGGGGGCCCAGGATACGCAGTATTTT,CASSGPGGGAQDTQYF
TRBJ1-6,.,TRBV19,once,TGTGCCAGTATTGACAGACCGAATTCACCCCTCCACTTT,CASIDRPNSPLHF
TRBJ2-7,.,TRBV2,once,TGTGCCAGCAGTGAAGGGGGCGGGGCCTCCTACGAGCAGTACTTC,CASSEGGGASYEQYF
TRBJ2-7,.,TRBV5-4,few,TGTGCCAGCAGCTTATCAGGGAGGATGTACGAGCAGTACTTC,CASSLSGRMYEQYF
TRBJ1-3,TRBD1,TRBV18,.,TGTGCCAGCTCACTGATGACGGGACAGGGGTCAAACACCATATATTTT,CASSLMTGQGSNTIYF
TRBJ2-3,TRBD1,TRBV7-8,.,TGTGCCAGCAGCTTATCAGGGGGCTTAGATACGCAGTATTTT,CASSLSGGLDTQYF
TRBJ2-2,.,TRBV4-1,.,TGCGCCAGCAGAGAAGGGGGATTCACCGGGGAGCTGTTTTTT,CASREGGFTGELFF
TRBJ1-1,TRBD1,TRBV19,.,TGTGCCAGTAGTCCCCACGGACAGGGGTCGACTGAAGCTTTCTTT,CASSPHGQGSTEAFF